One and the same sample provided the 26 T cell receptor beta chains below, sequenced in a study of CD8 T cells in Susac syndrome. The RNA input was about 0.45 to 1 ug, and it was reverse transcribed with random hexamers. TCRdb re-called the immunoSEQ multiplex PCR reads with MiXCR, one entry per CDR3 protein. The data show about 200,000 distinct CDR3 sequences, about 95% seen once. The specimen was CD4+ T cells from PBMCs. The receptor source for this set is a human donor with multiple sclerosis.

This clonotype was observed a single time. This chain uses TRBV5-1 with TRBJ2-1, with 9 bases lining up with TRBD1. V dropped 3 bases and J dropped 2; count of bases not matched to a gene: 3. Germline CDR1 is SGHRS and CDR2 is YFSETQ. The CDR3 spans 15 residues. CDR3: CASSWTGAAYNEQFF. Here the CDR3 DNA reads TGCGCCAGCAGCTGGACAGGGGCGGCCTACAATGAGCAGTTCTTC.

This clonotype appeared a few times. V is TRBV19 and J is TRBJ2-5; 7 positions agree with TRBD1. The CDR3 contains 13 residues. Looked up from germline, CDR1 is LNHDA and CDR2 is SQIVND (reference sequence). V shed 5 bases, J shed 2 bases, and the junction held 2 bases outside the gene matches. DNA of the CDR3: TGTGCCAGTAGTTGGGGACAGCAAGAGACCCAGTACTTC. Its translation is CASSWGQQETQYF.

In nucleotides, the CDR3 is TGTGCCTGGGGTAGGGGGGGCACTGAAGCTTTCTTT. Translating it yields CAWGRGGTEAFF. This chain joins TRBV30 and TRBJ1-1, with D possibly TRBD1 on 6 matching bases. The V gene's germline CDR1 is GTSNPN and CDR2 SVGIG (reference sequence). Trimming took 5 bases from V and 4 from J, leaving 11 bases between them. CDR3 size: 12 residues.

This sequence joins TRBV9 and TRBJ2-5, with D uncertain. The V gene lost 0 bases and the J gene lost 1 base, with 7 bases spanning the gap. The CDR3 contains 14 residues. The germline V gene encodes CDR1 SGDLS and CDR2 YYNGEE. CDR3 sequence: CASSVGSAQETQYF. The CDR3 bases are TGTGCCAGCAGCGTAGGATCCGCCCAAGAGACCCAGTACTTC.

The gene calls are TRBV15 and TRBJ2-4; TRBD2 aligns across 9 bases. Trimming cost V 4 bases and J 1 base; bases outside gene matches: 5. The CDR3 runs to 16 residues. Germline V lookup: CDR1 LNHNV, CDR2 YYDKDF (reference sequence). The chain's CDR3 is CATSISLAGAKNIQYF. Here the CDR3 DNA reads TGTGCCACCAGCATCTCGCTAGCGGGGGCCAAAAACATTCAGTACTTC.

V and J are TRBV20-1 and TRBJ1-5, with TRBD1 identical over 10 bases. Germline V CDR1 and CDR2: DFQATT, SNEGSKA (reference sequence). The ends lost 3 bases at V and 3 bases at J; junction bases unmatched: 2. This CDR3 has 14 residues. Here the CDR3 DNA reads TGCAGTGCTAGGACAGGGGGCGCCAATCAGCCCCAGCATTTT. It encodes CSARTGGANQPQHF.

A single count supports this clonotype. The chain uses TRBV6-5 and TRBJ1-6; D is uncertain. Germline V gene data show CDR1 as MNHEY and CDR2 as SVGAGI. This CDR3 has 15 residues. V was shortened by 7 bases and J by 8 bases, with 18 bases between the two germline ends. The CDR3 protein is CASTPNGVRDSPLHF. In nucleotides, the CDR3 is TGTGCCAGCACTCCAAACGGGGTGCGGGATTCACCCCTCCACTTT.

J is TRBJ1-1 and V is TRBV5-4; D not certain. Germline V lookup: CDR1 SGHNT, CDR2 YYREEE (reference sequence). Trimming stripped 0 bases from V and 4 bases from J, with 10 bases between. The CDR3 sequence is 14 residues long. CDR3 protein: CASSLERESTEAFF. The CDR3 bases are TGTGCCAGCAGCTTGGAGAGAGAGAGCACTGAAGCTTTCTTT.

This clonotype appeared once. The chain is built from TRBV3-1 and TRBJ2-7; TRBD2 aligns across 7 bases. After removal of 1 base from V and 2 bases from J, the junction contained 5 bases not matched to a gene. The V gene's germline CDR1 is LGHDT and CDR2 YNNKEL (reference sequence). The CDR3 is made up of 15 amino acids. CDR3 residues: CASSQVAGEAYEQYF. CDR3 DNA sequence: TGTGCCAGCAGCCAAGTTGCGGGGGAGGCCTACGAGCAGTACTTC.

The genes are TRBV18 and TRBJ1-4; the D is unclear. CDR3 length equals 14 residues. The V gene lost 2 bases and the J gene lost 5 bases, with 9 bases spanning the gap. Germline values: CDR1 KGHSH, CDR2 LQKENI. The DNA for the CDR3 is TGTGCCAGCTCACCATCGGGCAGAAATGAAAAACTGTTTTTT. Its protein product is CASSPSGRNEKLFF.

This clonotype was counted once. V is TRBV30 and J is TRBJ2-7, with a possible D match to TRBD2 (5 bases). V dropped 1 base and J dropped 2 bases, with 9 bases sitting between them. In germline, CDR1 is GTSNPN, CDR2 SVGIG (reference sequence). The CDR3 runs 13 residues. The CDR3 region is CAWSGSGPYEQYF. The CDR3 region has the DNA TGTGCCTGGAGTGGGAGCGGCCCCTACGAGCAGTACTTC.

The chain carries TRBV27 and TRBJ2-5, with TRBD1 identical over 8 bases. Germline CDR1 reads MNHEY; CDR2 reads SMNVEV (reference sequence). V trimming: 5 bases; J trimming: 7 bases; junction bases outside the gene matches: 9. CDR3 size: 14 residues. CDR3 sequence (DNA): TGTGCCAGCAGTCAGGGGGCGGACCTGGGGACCCAGTACTTC. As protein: CASSQGADLGTQYF.

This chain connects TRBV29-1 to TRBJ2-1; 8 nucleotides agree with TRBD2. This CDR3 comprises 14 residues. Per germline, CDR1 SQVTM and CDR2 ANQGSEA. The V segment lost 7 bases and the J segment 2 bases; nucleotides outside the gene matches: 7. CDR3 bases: TGCAGCGGCCAGAGCGGGGGAGCCTACAATGAGCAGTTCTTC. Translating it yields CSGQSGGAYNEQFF.

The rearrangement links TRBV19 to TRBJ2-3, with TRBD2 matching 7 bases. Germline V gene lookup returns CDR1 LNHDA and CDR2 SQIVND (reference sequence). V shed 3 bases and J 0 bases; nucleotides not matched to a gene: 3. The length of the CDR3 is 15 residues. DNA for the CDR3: TGTGCCAGTAGTATCAGCGGGGAGAGCACAGATACGCAGTATTTT. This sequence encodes CASSISGESTDTQYF.

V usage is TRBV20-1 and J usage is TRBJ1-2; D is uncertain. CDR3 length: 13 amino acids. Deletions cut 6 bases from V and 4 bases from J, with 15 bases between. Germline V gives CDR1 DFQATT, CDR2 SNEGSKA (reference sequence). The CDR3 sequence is CSALDPRGYGYTF. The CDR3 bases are TGCAGTGCCTTGGACCCACGGGGCTATGGCTACACCTTC.

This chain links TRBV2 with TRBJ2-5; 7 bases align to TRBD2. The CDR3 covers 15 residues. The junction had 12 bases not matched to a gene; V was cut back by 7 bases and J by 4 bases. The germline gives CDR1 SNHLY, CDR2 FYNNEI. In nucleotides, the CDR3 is TGTGCCAGCACTCCCCAGGCGGGGGTTGGAGAGACCCAGTACTTC. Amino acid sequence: CASTPQAGVGETQYF.

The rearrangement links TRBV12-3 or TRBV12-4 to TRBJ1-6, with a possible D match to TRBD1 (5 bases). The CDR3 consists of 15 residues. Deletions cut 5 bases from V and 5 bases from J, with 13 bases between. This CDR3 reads CASSLTGRHNSPLHF. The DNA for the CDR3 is TGTGCCAGCAGTCTAACGGGACGCCATAATTCACCCCTCCACTTT.

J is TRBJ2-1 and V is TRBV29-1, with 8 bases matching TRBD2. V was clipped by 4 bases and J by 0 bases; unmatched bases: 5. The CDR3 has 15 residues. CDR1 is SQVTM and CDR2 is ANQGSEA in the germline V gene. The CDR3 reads CSVAGGGTSYNEQFF. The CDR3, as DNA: TGCAGCGTTGCAGGCGGGGGGACCTCCTACAATGAGCAGTTCTTC.

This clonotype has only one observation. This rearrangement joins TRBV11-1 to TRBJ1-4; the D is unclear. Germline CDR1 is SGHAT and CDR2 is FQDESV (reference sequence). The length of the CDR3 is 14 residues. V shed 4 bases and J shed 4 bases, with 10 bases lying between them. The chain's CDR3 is CASSSGRDNEKLFF. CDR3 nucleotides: TGTGCCAGCAGCTCCGGACGGGATAATGAAAAACTGTTTTTT.

CDR3 DNA sequence: TGTGCCTGGAGTGCCTCAAGAGAAGCTTTCTTT. The encoded protein is CAWSASREAFF. The chain couples TRBV30 to TRBJ1-1; D is undetermined. Germline CDR1 and CDR2: GTSNPN and SVGIG (reference sequence). CDR3 length: 11 residues. Trimming removed 1 base from V and 8 bases from J, with 8 bases in between.

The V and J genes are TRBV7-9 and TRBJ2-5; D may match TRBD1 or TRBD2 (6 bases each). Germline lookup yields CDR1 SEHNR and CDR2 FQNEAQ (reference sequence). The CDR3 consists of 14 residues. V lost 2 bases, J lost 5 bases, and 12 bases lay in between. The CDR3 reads CASSLWGAEETQYF. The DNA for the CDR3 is TGTGCCAGCAGCTTATGGGGGGCGGAGGAGACCCAGTACTTC.

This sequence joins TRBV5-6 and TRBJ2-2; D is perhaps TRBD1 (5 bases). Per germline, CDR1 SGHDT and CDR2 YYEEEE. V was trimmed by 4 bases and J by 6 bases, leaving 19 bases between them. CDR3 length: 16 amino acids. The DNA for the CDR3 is TGTGCCAGCAGCCACCGAAGAGACAGAACGGCCGGGGAGCTGTTTTTT. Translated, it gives CASSHRRDRTAGELFF.

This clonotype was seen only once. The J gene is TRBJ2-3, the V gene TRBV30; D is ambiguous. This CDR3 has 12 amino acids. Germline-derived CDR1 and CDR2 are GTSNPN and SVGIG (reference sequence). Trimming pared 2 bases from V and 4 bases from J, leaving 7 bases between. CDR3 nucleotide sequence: TGTGCCTGGAGTCAACGGTCAGATACGCAGTATTTT. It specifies CAWSQRSDTQYF.

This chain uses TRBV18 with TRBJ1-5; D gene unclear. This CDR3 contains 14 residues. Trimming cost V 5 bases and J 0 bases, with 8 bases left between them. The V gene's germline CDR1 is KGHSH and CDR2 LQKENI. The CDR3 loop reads CASSAVSSNQPQHF. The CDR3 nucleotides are TGTGCCAGCTCAGCGGTTTCTAGCAATCAGCCCCAGCATTTT. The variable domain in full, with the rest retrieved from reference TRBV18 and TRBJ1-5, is NAGVMQNPRHLVRRRGQEARLRCSPMKGHSHVYWYRQLPEEGLKFMVYLQKENIIDESGMPKERFSAEFPKEGPSILRIQQVVRGDSAAYFCASSAVSSNQPQHFGDGTRLSIL.

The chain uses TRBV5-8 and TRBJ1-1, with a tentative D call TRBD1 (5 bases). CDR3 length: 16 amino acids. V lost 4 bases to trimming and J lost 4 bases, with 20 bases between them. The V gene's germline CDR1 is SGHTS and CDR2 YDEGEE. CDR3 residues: CASSPTVQFHGTEAFF. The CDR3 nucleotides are TGTGCCAGCAGCCCGACAGTCCAATTCCATGGCACTGAAGCTTTCTTT.

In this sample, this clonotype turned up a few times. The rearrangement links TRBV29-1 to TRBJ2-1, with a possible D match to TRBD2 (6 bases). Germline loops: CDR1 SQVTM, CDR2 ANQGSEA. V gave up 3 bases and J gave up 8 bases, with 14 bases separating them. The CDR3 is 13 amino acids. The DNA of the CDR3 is TGCAGCGTTGAGGGGGGACCTGGCGATGAGCAGTTCTTC. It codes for CSVEGGPGDEQFF.